This TCR beta chain was profiled in a study of CD8 T cells in Susac syndrome. With random hexamers, reverse transcription was performed on roughly 0.5 to 1 ug of RNA. MiXCR, applied by TCRdb to the immunoSEQ multiplex PCR reads, yields one record per CDR3 protein. The repertoire has just over 150,000 distinct CDR3 sequences, just under 97% of them found once; the top ten carry about 0.15%. This clonotype was obtained from a human donor with multiple sclerosis. Sequenced material: CD8+ T cells from PBMCs.

Here the CDR3 reads CAWTGPYNEQFF. The CDR3 bases are TGTGCCTGGACAGGGCCCTACAATGAGCAGTTCTTC. The rearrangement uses TRBV30 and TRBJ2-1, with D possibly being TRBD1 (5 bases). The germline V gene has CDR1 GTSNPN and CDR2 SVGIG (reference sequence). V gave up 4 bases and J gave up 2 bases, with 6 bases separating them. The CDR3 has 12 residues.